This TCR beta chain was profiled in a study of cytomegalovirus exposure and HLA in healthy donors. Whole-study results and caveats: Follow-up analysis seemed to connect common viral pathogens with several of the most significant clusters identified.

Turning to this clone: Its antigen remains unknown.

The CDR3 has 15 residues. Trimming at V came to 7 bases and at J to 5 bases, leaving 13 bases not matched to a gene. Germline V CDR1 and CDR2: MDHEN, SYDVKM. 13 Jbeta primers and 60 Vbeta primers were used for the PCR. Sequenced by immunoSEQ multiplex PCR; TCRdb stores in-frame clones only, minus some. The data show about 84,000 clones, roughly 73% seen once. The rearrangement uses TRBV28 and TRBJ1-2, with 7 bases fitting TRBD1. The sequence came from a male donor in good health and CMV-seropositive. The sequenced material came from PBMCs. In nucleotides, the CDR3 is TGTGCCAGCAAACCACCGGGACAGCTTCTTTATGGCTACACCTTC. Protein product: CASKPPGQLLYGYTF.